This T cell receptor beta chain is drawn from a study of OX40 agonist ivuxolimab in advanced cancers. About the investigation overall: The costimulatory receptor OX40 (CD134) was targeted by ivuxolimab, a fully human IgG2 agonistic monoclonal antibody. The point of sequencing TCRbeta in the periphery was to test whether ivuxolimab changed TCR sequence diversity and drove clonal T-cell expansion. Three dose-escalation patients achieved partial responses, one with hepatocellular carcinoma and two with cutaneous melanoma. Of the approximately 53 patients in dose escalation, about 20 had hepatocellular carcinoma, around 15 had melanoma, 9 had renal cell carcinoma and 9 had head and neck cancer. The monotherapy dose-escalation portion (N ≈ 56 patients) of the phase I ivuxolimab trial is reported in the paper. Intravenous ivuxolimab was administered to patients every 2 weeks at six dose levels: 0.01, 0.1, 0.3, 1.5, 3 and 10 mg/kg. Patients were allowed to have had prior anti-PD-1, anti-PD-L1 or anti-CTLA-4 therapy, and around 37% of the dose-escalation patients had previously received checkpoint inhibitors. The dose-escalation cohort was roughly 87% male with a mean age of roughly 60 years, ranging from about 23 to 85. What the work shows at the level of the full study, not this receptor alone: After ivuxolimab, CD8+ T cells had more expanded clones than CD4+ T cells on average. In partial responders in the 0.1-3.0 mg/kg groups, normalized peripheral clonal expansion was found to be among the lowest, especially among CD8+ T cells. The antigen specificity of the clonally expanded peripheral T cells was not determined. At doses from 0.1 to 3.0 mg/kg, clonal expansion was seen in both CD4+ and CD8+ blood T cells between baseline and week 6. Low levels of normalized T-cell clonal expansion were also shown by some nonresponding patients.

From V the trimming removes 1 base and from J it removes 4 bases, while the gene matches leave 7 bases of the junction unaccounted for. The CDR3 contains 15 residues, cysteine and phenylalanine counted. This entry keeps only the CDR3 DNA: 45 bases, framed from base 1. CDR1 and CDR2 were assigned from the germline V gene as SGHAT and FQNNGV. The trial excluded patients who had a history of autoimmune disease or who were on systemic immunosuppression. In every dose cohort, peripheral blood was drawn for TCR sequencing at baseline, cycle 4 day 1, and cycle 7 day 1. The samples were taken from a phase I, first-in-human, multicenter, open-label dose-escalation trial of ivuxolimab. Adults with locally advanced or metastatic melanoma, renal cell carcinoma, hepatocellular carcinoma or head and neck squamous cell carcinoma were enrolled in the trial. Before TCR sequencing, CD4+ and CD8+ T cells were separately sorted from peripheral blood.

Genomic DNA was extracted from sorted cells for sequencing of the TCRbeta CDR3 region. TCRbeta CDR3 regions were sequenced using the immunoSEQ Assay. TCRdb re-hosts the immuneACCESS table, in-frame sequences only. Its copies lack some clones; in the studies checked, an unresolved V gene accounts for under half of them, and the cause for the rest is not known. The sample table lists about 110,000 clones, less than 95% of them with a count of one. The ten largest clones add up to approximately 0.69% of the sample. Worth noting for this clone: Its antigen is still unknown. Within one base of it there is no much larger clone, and no base qualities were kept.

The sequencing used CD4+ or CD8+ T cells sorted from blood, collected in a trial of the OX40 agonist ivuxolimab. The receptor was isolated from an adult with an advanced solid tumor such as melanoma, head and neck, liver or kidney cancer. The chain employs TRBV11-2 and TRBJ2-7, with 7 junctional bases fitting TRBD2. The nucleotides are TGTGCCAGCAGCTTAGGACGGGGGGTGGGGTACGAGCAGTACTTC. This codes for CASSLGRGVGYEQYF.